This T cell receptor beta chain was retrieved from a study of blood T cell repertoires in COVID-19. Only in-frame clones appear in the TCRdb table, and some are missing; sequencing was by immunoSEQ multiplex PCR. This sample carries about 280,000 clones, 75% to 90% of them seen once, and the ten largest clones take about 4.2%. V lost 2 bases, J lost 5 bases, and 18 bases lay in between. The CDR3 has 16 amino acids. Germline CDR1 and CDR2: SGHRS and YFSETQ. V is TRBV5-1 and J is TRBJ2-3, with a tentative D call TRBD2 (6 bases). Sequencing was performed on peripheral blood. This clonotype was obtained from a man in his forties or fifties with acute or convalescent COVID-19. The DNA of the CDR3 is TGCGCCAGCAGCTTCAACGCCGGGGGATCGAGAGATACGCAGTATTTT. Its translation: CASSFNAGGSRDTQYF.